The clone carrying this T cell receptor (beta chain) was observed at least ten times. The germline V gene encodes CDR1 SGHTA and CDR2 FQGNSA. V was shortened by 5 bases and J by 0 bases, with 8 bases between the two germline ends. This CDR3 contains 14 residues. Via MiXCR, TCRdb re-called the 5' RACE reads, giving one row per CDR3 protein. The sample lists approximately 60,000 distinct CDR3 sequences, 20% to 25% occurring once. Treg sorting used a CD4+CD25+CD127-/low gate. The chain couples TRBV7-2 to TRBJ1-3; D not certain. This receptor was identified in a female donor with breast cancer. The sequencing input was tumor-infiltrating Tregs sorted from the breast tumor. Here the CDR3 DNA reads TGTGCCAGCAGCCAGGACCGCTCTGGAAACACCATATATTTT. This gives the protein CASSQDRSGNTIYF. Full variable domain (outside the CDR3, taken from reference TRBV7-2 and TRBJ1-3): GAGVSQSPSNKVTEKGKDVELRCDPISGHTALYWYRQSLGQGLEFLIYFQGNSAPDKSGLPSDRFSAERTGGSVSTLTIQRTQQEDSAVYLCASSQDRSGNTIYFGEGSWLTVV.